The clone carrying this T cell receptor (beta chain) was counted only a few times. The antigen is unknown. One entry per CDR3 protein results from TCRdb running MiXCR on the RT-PCR reads. The sample shows about 150,000 distinct CDR3 sequences, approximately 11% of them seen only once. These data belong to a study of response to subunit inactivated influenza vaccine. Study-level results: New T cells are recruited in small numbers by each seasonal influenza vaccination, according to the authors' suggestion.

This TCR came from a man in his fifties or sixties who received an inactivated influenza vaccine. The sequencing used CD8+ T cells sorted from PBMCs, collected roughly 24 months after vaccination.

The DNA for the CDR3 is TGTGCCATCAGAACAGTCTCTGGAAACACCATATATTTT. Translated, it gives CAIRTVSGNTIYF. The chain recombines TRBV10-3 with TRBJ1-3; D gene ambiguous. Trimming shortened V by 6 bases and J by 0 bases, and 6 bases separated the two germline ends. The V gene's germline CDR1 is ENHRY and CDR2 SYGVKD. This CDR3 has 13 residues.